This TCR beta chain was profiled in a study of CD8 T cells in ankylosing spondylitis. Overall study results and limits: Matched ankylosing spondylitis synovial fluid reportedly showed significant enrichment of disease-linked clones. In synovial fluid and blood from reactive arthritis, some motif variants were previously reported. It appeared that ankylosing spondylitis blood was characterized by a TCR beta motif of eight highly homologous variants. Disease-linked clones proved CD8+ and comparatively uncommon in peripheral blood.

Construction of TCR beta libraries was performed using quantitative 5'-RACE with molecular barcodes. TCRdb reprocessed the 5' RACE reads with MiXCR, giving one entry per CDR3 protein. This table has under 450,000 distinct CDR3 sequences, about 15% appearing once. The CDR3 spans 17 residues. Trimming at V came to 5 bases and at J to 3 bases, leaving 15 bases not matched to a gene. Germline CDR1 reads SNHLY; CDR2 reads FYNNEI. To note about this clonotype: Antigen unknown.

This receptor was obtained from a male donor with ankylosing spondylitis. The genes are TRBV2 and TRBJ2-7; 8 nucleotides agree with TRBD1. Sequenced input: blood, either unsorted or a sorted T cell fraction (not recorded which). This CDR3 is CASSRDRPLHNLYEQYF. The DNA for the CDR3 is TGTGCCAGCAGTCGGGACAGGCCCCTACACAACCTCTACGAGCAGTACTTC.